This passage covers 22 T cell receptor beta chains from one sample sequenced in a study of T cell responses to AZD1222 COVID-19 vaccine. The data were produced by immunoSEQ multiplex PCR, yet TCRdb's version contains in-frame clones alone and is incomplete. The table records some 130,000 clones, 75% to 85% of them present only once. Sequencing used peripheral blood, obtained 28 days after the second dose of the MenACWY control vaccine. Receptor source: an adult who received the MenACWY meningococcal vaccine as a control.

The chain employs TRBV7-8 and TRBJ2-2; D is possibly TRBD1 (6 bases). The CDR3 is made up of 14 amino acids. Per the germline V gene, CDR1 is SGHVS and CDR2 is FQNEAQ. V lost 4 bases to trimming and J lost 6 bases, with 12 bases between them. The CDR3 protein is CASSSQAGAGELFF. CDR3 bases: TGTGCCAGCAGCTCCCAAGCAGGGGCCGGGGAGCTGTTTTTT.

V is TRBV6-5 and J is TRBJ1-3; TRBD1 aligns across 9 bases. Germline V lookup: CDR1 MNHEY, CDR2 SVGAGI. This CDR3 is built from 15 residues. The trim removed 0 bases at V and 7 bases at J, leaving 4 bases unmatched. CDR3 loop: CASSYSLTGGNTIYF. The CDR3 DNA reads TGTGCCAGCAGTTACTCCTTGACAGGGGGGAACACCATATATTTT.

The V and J genes are TRBV11-2 and TRBJ2-7, with D possibly being TRBD1 or TRBD2 (5 bases each). The CDR3 is made up of 14 amino acids. The V end lost 3 bases, the J end lost 6 bases, and 15 bases lay between the germline ends. In germline, CDR1 is SGHAT, CDR2 FQNNGV. CDR3 in amino acids: CASSFGWDRREQYV. CDR3 DNA sequence: TGTGCCAGCAGCTTTGGTTGGGACCGGCGCGAGCAGTACGTC.

The J gene is TRBJ2-3, the V gene TRBV19; a possible D gene is TRBD1 (6 bases). V gave up 5 bases and J gave up 2 bases, with 17 bases separating them. The germline V gene has CDR1 LNHDA and CDR2 SQIVND (reference sequence). The CDR3 totals 16 residues. CDR3 protein: CASSPQTGKHTDTQYF. The CDR3 bases are TGTGCCAGTAGTCCGCAGACAGGAAAACACACAGATACGCAGTATTTT.

The chain employs TRBV5-1 and TRBJ1-3; D not resolved. CDR1 and CDR2 from the germline V gene are SGHRS and YFSETQ. V dropped 3 bases and J dropped 2 bases, with 6 bases sitting between them. The CDR3 sequence is 13 residues long. The CDR3 sequence: CASSYGTGNTIYF. CDR3 bases: TGCGCCAGCAGCTATGGTACTGGAAACACCATATATTTT.

V usage is TRBV19 and J usage is TRBJ1-6, with D possibly being TRBD1 (6 bases). Germline CDR1 and CDR2: LNHDA and SQIVND (reference sequence). This CDR3 contains 13 residues. Trimming pared 6 bases from V and 5 bases from J, leaving 8 bases between. This chain's CDR3 is CASRGTNNSPLHF. The CDR3 nucleotides read TGTGCCAGTAGAGGGACAAATAATTCACCCCTCCACTTT.

The chain links TRBV7-3 to TRBJ2-7; weak D call: TRBD2 (6 bases). Germline V gives CDR1 SGHTA, CDR2 FQGTGA. With 9 bases removed from V and 3 bases from J, the gap between germline ends came to 21 bases. The CDR3 loop spans 15 amino acids. The DNA of the CDR3 is TGTGCCAGGATCTTAAGTCGGGGGAAGGACTACGAGCAGTACTTC. It encodes CARILSRGKDYEQYF.

The rearrangement joins TRBV11-3 to TRBJ1-1; no definite D call. Trimming shortened V by 4 bases and J by 3 bases, and 9 bases separated the two germline ends. The CDR3 extends over 13 amino acids. CDR1 is SGHNT and CDR2 is YENEEA in the germline V gene. In DNA, the CDR3 is TGTGCCAGCAGCTCGGTCCTTTACACTGAAGCTTTCTTT. This gives the protein CASSSVLYTEAFF.

This sequence joins TRBV7-9 and TRBJ2-2; the match to TRBD1 covers 10 bases. V shed 6 bases, J shed 6 bases, and the junction held 4 bases outside the gene matches. CDR1 is SEHNR, CDR2 FQNEAQ, per germline (reference sequence). CDR3 length: 14 amino acids. The CDR3 DNA sequence: TGTGCCAGCAGTTTGACAGGGGGCGCCGGGGAGCTGTTTTTT. Residues: CASSLTGGAGELFF.

Points on this clone: At one boundary the junction diverges from the germline segment, which might be a read error. The J gene is TRBJ1-3, the V gene TRBV12-3 or TRBV12-4; 8 bases are shared with TRBD1. The CDR3 has 11 residues. This CDR3 is CASSRLDRGHF. CDR3 DNA sequence: TGTGCCAGCAGTCGACTTGACAGGGGACATTTT.

V and J are TRBV4-2 and TRBJ2-2, with D possibly TRBD1 on 5 matching bases. V was trimmed by 1 base and J by 0 bases, leaving 12 bases between them. Germline lookup yields CDR1 LGHNA and CDR2 YNFKEQ. The CDR3 is 17 amino acids. The CDR3 DNA follows: TGTGCCAGCAGCCAAGCCACAGGTACCGCGAACACCGGGGAGCTGTTTTTT. Amino acid sequence: CASSQATGTANTGELFF.

V and J are TRBV11-3 and TRBJ2-1, with D tentatively TRBD2 (6 bases). The CDR3 runs to 15 residues. V was shortened by 1 base and J by 6 bases, with 13 bases between the two germline ends. From germline, CDR1 is SGHNT and CDR2 YENEEA. The CDR3, as DNA: TGTGCCAGCAGCTTAGCCGGGACTCCCCTCAATGAGCAGTTCTTC. The encoded protein is CASSLAGTPLNEQFF.

This chain connects TRBV7-2 to TRBJ1-1, with 7 bases aligning to TRBD1. V lost 0 bases, J lost 5 bases, and 6 bases stayed unmatched. CDR1 and CDR2 from the germline V gene are SGHTA and FQGNSA. The CDR3 is 15 amino acids. CDR3 bases: TGTGCCAGCAGCTTAGCGGGTTACAGGGGAACTGAAGCTTTCTTT. It specifies CASSLAGYRGTEAFF.

The sample holds one count of this clone. The V and J genes are TRBV5-1 and TRBJ2-1, with 7 bases identical to TRBD1. Germline CDR1 reads SGHRS; CDR2 reads YFSETQ. Trimming cost V 0 bases and J 9 bases; bases outside gene matches: 6. This CDR3 has 14 amino acids. The CDR3 DNA follows: TGCGCCAGCAGCTTGGAGGGGGCAAATAGTGAGCAGTTCTTC. Amino acid sequence: CASSLEGANSEQFF.

The J gene is TRBJ2-7, the V gene TRBV7-2; unclear D gene. CDR1 is SGHTA, CDR2 FQGNSA, per germline. This CDR3 contains 14 residues. Trimming removed 1 base at V and 7 bases at J, with 14 bases between. The CDR3 DNA is TGTGCCAGCAGCTTAGATCCGGAGCCCAGGGAGCAGTACTTC. It encodes CASSLDPEPREQYF.

About this clone: A junction end diverges from the germline sequence, so it may reflect a read error. The chain joins TRBV5-1 to TRBJ2-7; no clear D gene. The CDR3 has 14 residues. CDR1 and CDR2 from the germline V gene are SGHRS and YFSETQ. The CDR3 region has the DNA TGCGCCAGCGGCTTGGCTGGTAATACCTACGAGCAGTACTTC. This sequence encodes CASGLAGNTYEQYF.

The chain combines TRBV11-2 with TRBJ2-1; 7 bases align to TRBD2. The trim removed 3 bases at V and 1 base at J, leaving 3 bases unmatched. The CDR3 runs to 15 residues. Germline CDR1 SGHAT, CDR2 FQNNGV. The CDR3, as DNA: TGTGCCAGCAGCTTTGGACTAGGGTCCTACAATGAGCAGTTCTTC. It codes for CASSFGLGSYNEQFF.

The chain joins TRBV18 to TRBJ2-2, with TRBD2 as a possible D gene (5 bases). V gave up 3 bases and J gave up 1 base, with 9 bases separating them. The CDR3 runs 15 residues. Germline V gives CDR1 KGHSH, CDR2 LQKENI. CDR3 loop: CASSPQAGNTGELFF. The CDR3 DNA follows: TGTGCCAGCTCACCCCAGGCGGGGAACACCGGGGAGCTGTTTTTT.

The gene calls are TRBV6-5 and TRBJ1-2; maybe TRBD1 (6 bases). The CDR3 is 13 amino acids. The germline CDR1 and CDR2 sequences are MNHEY and SVGAGI. Trimming pared 3 bases from V and 11 bases from J, leaving 16 bases between. The DNA of the CDR3 is TGTGCCAGCAGTTATGAAGGGGGACGTGGGTACACCTTC. Translation gives CASSYEGGRGYTF.

This clone is labeled medium-sized (0.01 to 0.1%). The chain employs TRBV19 and TRBJ1-2, with D possibly being TRBD1 (5 bases). Trimming removed 5 bases from V and 6 bases from J, with 16 bases in between. The CDR3 sequence is 14 residues long. Germline lookup yields CDR1 LNHDA and CDR2 SQIVND (reference sequence). DNA for the CDR3: TGTGCCAGTAGTGTCTCTGCCGCGGGGGATGGCTACACCTTC. It translates to CASSVSAAGDGYTF. The full variable domain, in which reference TRBV19 and TRBJ1-2 provide the parts outside the CDR3, is DGGITQSPKYLFRKEGQNVTLSCEQNLNHDAMYWYRQDPGQGLRLIYYSQIVNDFQKGDIAEGYSVSREKKESFPLTVTSAQKNPTAFYLCASSVSAAGDGYTFGSGTRLTVV.

J is TRBJ1-6 and V is TRBV9; no reliable D call. This CDR3 spans 15 amino acids. Per the germline V gene, CDR1 is SGDLS and CDR2 is YYNGEE. Trimming shortened V by 0 bases and J by 7 bases, and 11 bases separated the two germline ends. CDR3 nucleotides: TGTGCCAGCAGCGTAGGATCGGGGAAAAATTCACCCCTCCACTTT. This translates into CASSVGSGKNSPLHF.

The chain recombines TRBV19 with TRBJ1-1; 8 positions match TRBD1. The CDR3 sequence is 14 residues long. Per germline, CDR1 LNHDA and CDR2 SQIVND (reference sequence). V shed 8 bases, J shed 5 bases, and the junction held 10 bases outside the gene matches. The CDR3 region has the DNA TGTGCCAGTCGAACCAGGGGGCGCGAAACTGAAGCTTTCTTT. Its protein is CASRTRGRETEAFF.